This T cell receptor beta chain was identified during a study of technical replicates of blood from several donors. The CDR3 length equals 15 residues, ends included. CDR1 is SEHNR and CDR2 is FQNEAQ in the germline V gene (reference sequence). With respect to this clone: Because the CDR3's place on the DNA is in doubt, the DNA is left out and the CDR3 is given as listed by TCRdb.

Generated by immunoSEQ multiplex PCR, the TCRdb table keeps only in-frame clones and is missing some. Found here are roughly 80,000 clones, 90% to 95% of them singletons; the top ten hold approximately 0.22%. This sequence was found in a human donor in good health. The chain links TRBV7-9 to TRBJ2-7; the table's D call TRBD1 went unverified against the DNA. Sequenced sample: T cells isolated from PBMCs. The CDR3 spells CASSFGQGRNYEQYF.